The sequence of this TCR beta chain was determined in a study of beta chain features in type 1 diabetes. Study results and limitations: cDNA sequencing could over-represent cells with high TCR expression. Patients with Type 1 diabetes showed moderately but significantly shorter TCRB CDR3s in all four CD4+ subsets.

As every portion of the isolated RNA was reverse transcribed, the sequencing read expressed TCRB transcripts. Here immunoSEQ multiplex PCR was the method, and the copy in TCRdb shows in-frame clones only, minus some. The sample gives over 600,000 clones, around 11% of which show up once; 0.09% to 0.15% is in the top ten. Notes on this clone: Its antigen is not identified.

Every single donor gave one heparinised blood draw, and these averaged roughly 0.11 L. By way of CD45RO/CCR7/CD25/CD127/CD95/CD27, the CD4+ regulatory, stem cell-like memory, central memory and naive cells were sorted. Germline V gene sequence: CDR1 MNHEY, CDR2 SVGAGI. V dropped 8 bases and J dropped 15 bases, with 20 bases sitting between them. This CDR3 comprises 13 residues. Sample: naive CD4+ T cells from blood. The clonotype comes from a man aged 25 to 45 with type 1 diabetes. The chain joins TRBV6-5 to TRBJ1-6; a possible D gene is TRBD1 (6 bases). The CDR3 sequence: CASGGPGAQSLHF. CDR3 DNA: TGTGCCAGCGGGGGCCCCGGGGCGCAGAGCCTCCACTTT.